The T cell receptor (beta chain) under discussion was sequenced for a study of blood T cell repertoires in COVID-19 (dated by TCRdb to the early 2020s). With respect to the entire study: The collaborator samples originated in the United States, Italy and Spain and spanned the acute and convalescent phases of COVID-19. The material from the prospective study consisted of cDNA or gDNA derived from T cells, B-cell-depleted T cells, or PBMCs. Subjects who had been exposed to COVID-19, were actively infected with it, or had recovered from it provided the deeply sampled blood TCRbeta repertoires that made up the dataset. The repertoires were released in a freely available public database meant as a resource for research on the immune response to SARS-CoV-2. The samples were drawn from the first 160 participants of the ongoing ImmuneRACE study and from 1,254 subjects provided by 6 global collaborators. A de-identified subject ID, COVID-19 status, age in years and sex were almost always included in the sample metadata. Where available, HLA class I and class II types were taken from metadata supplied by the sample provider and were not determined by assay-based typing.

The CDR3 sequence holds 15 residues, the cysteine and phenylalanine included. Of the read, only the CDR3 DNA is kept; its 45 bases are in frame from base 1. V is pruned by 7 bases and J by 8 bases, leaving 15 bases of the junction without a gene match. Reading the germline V gene gives CDR1 MNHEY and CDR2 SVGAGI. Note on this clone: The antigen it recognizes is unknown. Qualities for individual bases were not recorded, and no much larger clone is one base off.

The collaborating institutions used their own protocols to collect whole blood in K2EDTA tubes. For TCRbeta analysis, collaborator samples were shipped as frozen whole blood, as isolated PBMCs, or as DNA extracted from either sample type. Results the study describes overall, beyond this receptor: The amount of clinical and demographic metadata varied by source and participant and was provided uncurated.

The immunoSEQ Assay, a bias-controlled multiplex PCR, was used to amplify TCRbeta CDR3 regions from genomic DNA. The authors' pipeline ran thus. Nucleated cell counts per sample were estimated from amplification of reference gene primers within the assay. Sequence reads were collapsed and filtered to measure the absolute abundance of every unique TCRbeta CDR3 rearrangement. For each sample, productive Simpson clonality was calculated by taking the square root of Simpson's diversity index across productive rearrangements. The clones in this table, taken by TCRdb from immuneACCESS, are in-frame only. Not every clone is retained; where verified, under half of the shortfall comes from an unresolved V gene, and the cause of the rest is unknown. V, J and clone size derive from that table, while D and trimming were established from the DNA sequence. Recorded for this sample are about 120,000 clones; 84% of them occurred a single time. The ten largest clonotypes hold roughly 8% of the sample.

The sample was peripheral blood. This receptor was identified in a woman in her thirties or forties with acute or convalescent COVID-19. The chain uses TRBV6-5 and TRBJ1-2; 8 bases in the junction line up with TRBD1. The encoded CDR3 is CASKKDRTGNGGYTF. The DNA sequence is as follows: TGTGCCAGCAAAAAAGATAGGACAGGGAATGGCGGCTACACCTTC.